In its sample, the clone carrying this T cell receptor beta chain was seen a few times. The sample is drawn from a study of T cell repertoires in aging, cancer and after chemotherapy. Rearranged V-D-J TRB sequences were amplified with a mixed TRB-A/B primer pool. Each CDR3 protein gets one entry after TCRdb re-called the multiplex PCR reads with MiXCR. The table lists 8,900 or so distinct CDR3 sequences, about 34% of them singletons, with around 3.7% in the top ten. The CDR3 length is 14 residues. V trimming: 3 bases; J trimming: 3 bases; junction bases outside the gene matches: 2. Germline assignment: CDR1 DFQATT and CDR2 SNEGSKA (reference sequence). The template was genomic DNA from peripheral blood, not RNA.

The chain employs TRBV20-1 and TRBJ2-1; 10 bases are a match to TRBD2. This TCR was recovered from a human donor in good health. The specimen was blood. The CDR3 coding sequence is TGCAGTGCTAGTGGACTAGCGGACTACAATGAGCAGTTCTTC. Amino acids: CSASGLADYNEQFF.